This TCR beta chain was recovered during a study of blood T cells in healthy people across ages. Regarding the study as a whole: Both naive CD4+ cell counts and diversity were greater in long-lived donors than in aged donors. Estimates based on one million T cells were treated as lower bounds.

This clonotype was found many times. The antigen remains unidentified. A second 7 to 11 cycle PCR used barcoded and J-beta primers. Each TCR beta cDNA got a 12-nucleotide random molecular identifier. TCRdb redid the calling of the 5' RACE reads with MiXCR, one entry per CDR3 protein. The repertoire holds some 900,000 distinct CDR3 sequences, under 30% seen once, with 15% to 20% in the top ten. Total RNA, at least 5 micrograms per sample, came from PBMCs. Sequenced: blood. The source is a woman over 75 in good health.

The CDR3 sequence is CASNNRGGETQYF. Written as DNA, the CDR3 is TGTGCCAGCAACAACAGGGGAGGGGAGACCCAGTACTTC. This rearrangement joins TRBV19 to TRBJ2-5; perhaps D is TRBD1 or TRBD2 (7 bases each). Germline V gene lookup returns CDR1 LNHDA and CDR2 SQIVND (reference sequence). Trimming pared 9 bases from V and 5 bases from J, leaving 16 bases between. The CDR3 spans 13 residues.